The rows below give T cell receptor beta chains drawn from one sample of a study of blood T cells in healthy people across ages. MiXCR was run by TCRdb on the 5' RACE reads, yielding one entry per CDR3 protein. The repertoire holds about 1.5 million distinct CDR3 sequences, with less than 45% as singletons. The sequencing input was blood. Receptors were obtained from a woman aged 18-29 years in good health. Both conserved end residues are part of each CDR3. D genes are given only for firm matches. The size field is filled for only some rows; it gives once, few, many or a size class.

V: TRBV28; size: .; D: TRBD2; J: TRBJ2-1; DNA: TGTGCCAGCAGTTTAGGGGCTAGCGGTAACAATGAGCAGTTCTTC; CDR3: CASSLGASGNNEQFF
V: TRBV7-3; size: few; D: TRBD2; J: TRBJ2-5; DNA: TGTGCCAGCAGCTTAGATAGCGGGAGGTGGAATGAGCAGTACTTC; CDR3: CASSLDSGRWNEQYF
V: TRBV2; size: few; D: TRBD2; J: TRBJ2-3; DNA: TGTGCCAGCAGTGATCGAAGCGGGGGGGCAGCAGATACGCAGTATTTT; CDR3: CASSDRSGGAADTQYF
V: TRBV24-1; size: .; D: .; J: TRBJ1-4; DNA: TGTGCCACCCCTCCGGATTTGCGGGAAAAACTGTTTTTT; CDR3: CATPPDLREKLFF
V: TRBV28; size: .; D: .; J: TRBJ2-1; DNA: TGTGCCAGCAGTCAGGCCGGGGCTATAGACAATGAGCAGTTCTTC; CDR3: CASSQAGAIDNEQFF
V: TRBV20-1; size: .; D: .; J: TRBJ1-4; DNA: TGCAGTGCGGGGGCAGGGCCGCCTAATGAAAAACTGTTTTTT; CDR3: CSAGAGPPNEKLFF
V: TRBV7-2; size: .; D: .; J: TRBJ2-5; DNA: TGTGCCAGCAACTTGGGGACGGATTATTTGTACCAAGAGACCCAGTACTTC; CDR3: CASNLGTDYLYQETQYF
V: TRBV4-2; size: .; D: TRBD2; J: TRBJ2-5; DNA: TGTACCAGCAGCCAAGCTAGCGGACAAGAGACCCAGTACTTC; CDR3: CTSSQASGQETQYF
V: TRBV4-3; size: few; D: TRBD2; J: TRBJ2-1; DNA: TGCGCCAGCAGCCAAGTCGGGACTAGCGGGAATTTGAATGAGCAGTTCTTC; CDR3: CASSQVGTSGNLNEQFF
V: TRBV7-8; size: .; D: TRBD1; J: TRBJ1-4; DNA: TGTGCCAGCAGCTTCGGGACAGGGTTAAATGAAAAACTGTTTTTT; CDR3: CASSFGTGLNEKLFF
V: TRBV12-3/TRBV12-4; size: .; D: .; J: TRBJ1-5; DNA: TGTGCCAGCAGTTTTAAGGGGCAGACGATCAATCAGCCCCAGCATTTT; CDR3: CASSFKGQTINQPQHF
V: TRBV7-2; size: .; D: .; J: TRBJ2-3; DNA: TGTGCCAGCCGGTGGCGGGACCCCACAGATACGCAGTATTTT; CDR3: CASRWRDPTDTQYF
V: TRBV11-2; size: few; D: .; J: TRBJ2-7; DNA: TGTGCCAGCAGGAGATACCCAGGGAACTACGAGCAGTACTTC; CDR3: CASRRYPGNYEQYF
V: TRBV24-1; size: .; D: .; J: TRBJ2-3; DNA: TGTGCCACCAGTGATCCGTCAGGCACTAGCACAGATACGCAGTATTTT; CDR3: CATSDPSGTSTDTQYF
V: TRBV20-1; size: few; D: TRBD1; J: TRBJ2-5; DNA: TGCAGTGCTGACAGGAGACAGGGGGAGACCCAGTACTTC; CDR3: CSADRRQGETQYF
V: TRBV27; size: many; D: .; J: TRBJ2-7; DNA: TGTGCCAGCAGTTTTAGCGGTAACTACGAGCAGTACTTC; CDR3: CASSFSGNYEQYF
V: TRBV4-1; size: .; D: .; J: TRBJ1-4; DNA: TGCGCCAGCAGCCAAGATGGGGATGTAGGCGAAAAACTGTTTTTT; CDR3: CASSQDGDVGEKLFF
V: TRBV5-1; size: .; D: .; J: TRBJ1-2; DNA: TGCGCCAGCAGCTTGGGGACAAACTACGTCTACACCTTC; CDR3: CASSLGTNYVYTF
V: TRBV5-1; size: few; D: TRBD2; J: TRBJ2-3; DNA: TGCGCCAGCAGCTTGGTAAGCGGGGGGTCGACAGATACGCAGTATTTT; CDR3: CASSLVSGGSTDTQYF
V: TRBV11-2; size: .; D: TRBD2; J: TRBJ2-1; DNA: TGTGCCAGCAGCACTAGCGCGATTCACAATGAGCAGTTCTTC; CDR3: CASSTSAIHNEQFF
V: TRBV9; size: few; D: .; J: TRBJ1-1; DNA: TGTGCCAGCAGCGGGGGGGGCACCGTGAACACTGAAGCTTTCTTT; CDR3: CASSGGGTVNTEAFF
V: TRBV18; size: .; D: .; J: TRBJ2-3; DNA: TGTGCCAGCTCACCGCGACAGAAGAGCACAGATACGCAGTATTTT; CDR3: CASSPRQKSTDTQYF
V: TRBV16; size: .; D: .; J: TRBJ1-5; DNA: TGTGCCAGCAGCTATGAAACAGCAGGTAGCAATCAGCCCCAGCATTTT; CDR3: CASSYETAGSNQPQHF
V: TRBV7-9; size: .; D: TRBD2; J: TRBJ2-1; DNA: TGTGCCAGCCTATGGTCGTTTGGGACTAGCAGTGAGCAGTTCTTC; CDR3: CASLWSFGTSSEQFF
V: TRBV4-1; size: .; D: TRBD1; J: TRBJ2-7; DNA: TGCGCCAGCAGCCAAGATGGCCGAGGACAGGGCTACGAGCAGTACTTC; CDR3: CASSQDGRGQGYEQYF
V: TRBV29-1; size: few; D: .; J: TRBJ2-1; DNA: TGCAGCGTTGCTCCAATCCGGCTCTACAATGAGCAGTTCTTC; CDR3: CSVAPIRLYNEQFF
V: TRBV5-1; size: .; D: .; J: TRBJ2-5; DNA: TGCGCCAGCAGCTTCACTGCCCAAGAGACCCAGTACTTC; CDR3: CASSFTAQETQYF
V: TRBV6-2/TRBV6-3; size: few; D: .; J: TRBJ2-7; DNA: TGTGCCAGCAGTTTTGGAGGGGCGATCGAGCAGTACTTC; CDR3: CASSFGGAIEQYF
V: TRBV14; size: once; D: .; J: TRBJ1-2; DNA: TGTGCCAGCAGCCAAGACCGGGACGGCCAAGGGGGCTACACCTTC; CDR3: CASSQDRDGQGGYTF
V: TRBV5-1; size: .; D: .; J: TRBJ1-4; DNA: TGCGCCAGCAGCTTGGATGGAGGGGGAAGAACTAATGAAAAACTGTTTTTT; CDR3: CASSLDGGGRTNEKLFF
V: TRBV7-2; size: .; D: .; J: TRBJ2-1; DNA: TGTGCCAGCAGCCCCACTGTCAGGGCCTCCTACAATGAGCAGTTCTTC; CDR3: CASSPTVRASYNEQFF
V: TRBV4-3; size: many; D: .; J: TRBJ1-1; DNA: TGCGCCAGCAGCCAAGGCCCCATCATGAACACTGAAGCTTTCTTT; CDR3: CASSQGPIMNTEAFF
V: TRBV12-3/TRBV12-4; size: few; D: TRBD1; J: TRBJ1-1; DNA: TGTGCCAGCAGTTTCGGACAGGAGTTGGGAGCTTTCTTT; CDR3: CASSFGQELGAFF
V: TRBV2; size: few; D: TRBD2; J: TRBJ2-1; DNA: TGTGCCAGCAGTGGCCCACCCCCCGGGACTAGCGGGAGGGCCTTCAACAATGAGCAGTTCTTC; CDR3: CASSGPPPGTSGRAFNNEQFF
V: TRBV4-1; size: .; D: TRBD1; J: TRBJ1-4; DNA: TGCGCCAGCAGCCAAATACAGGGGGCAGCTGAAAAACTGTTTTTT; CDR3: CASSQIQGAAEKLFF
V: TRBV4-1; size: .; D: .; J: TRBJ1-2; DNA: TGCGCCAGCCGAGCCCCTGGCAGGAGCCCTAACTATGGCTACACCTTC; CDR3: CASRAPGRSPNYGYTF
V: TRBV12-3/TRBV12-4; size: few; D: .; J: TRBJ1-2; DNA: TGTGCCAGCACTATGGACAGACACTATGGCTACACCTTC; CDR3: CASTMDRHYGYTF
V: TRBV6-1; size: once; D: .; J: TRBJ1-5; DNA: TGTGCCAGCGTGCGAGCCCGGGGGCCAAATCAGCCCCAGCATTTT; CDR3: CASVRARGPNQPQHF
V: TRBV10-3; size: .; D: TRBD1; J: TRBJ2-6; DNA: TGTGCCATTACCGGGACAGGGCCTTCTGGGGCCAACGTCCTGACTTTC; CDR3: CAITGTGPSGANVLTF
V: TRBV28; size: few; D: .; J: TRBJ2-7; DNA: TGTGCCAGCAGTTTACGCGGACAGTCTAGGGGGGAGCAGTACTTC; CDR3: CASSLRGQSRGEQYF
V: TRBV5-1; size: few; D: .; J: TRBJ1-1; DNA: TGCGCCAGCAGCTCCATCCACGGGGCCAGTGAAGCTTTCTTT; CDR3: CASSSIHGASEAFF
V: TRBV20-1; size: .; D: TRBD1; J: TRBJ1-2; DNA: TGCAGTGCTACCCGGACAGGGGTTGGCTACACCTTC; CDR3: CSATRTGVGYTF
V: TRBV29-1; size: .; D: TRBD1; J: TRBJ1-1; DNA: TGCAGCGGACGACAGGGGGGGGGCACTGAAGCTTTCTTT; CDR3: CSGRQGGGTEAFF
V: TRBV10-3; size: few; D: TRBD2; J: TRBJ2-1; DNA: TGTGCCATCAGCGAGACTAGCGGGGATAACGCCGGGGACAATGAGCAGTTCTTC; CDR3: CAISETSGDNAGDNEQFF
V: TRBV14; size: few; D: .; J: TRBJ1-1; DNA: TGTGCCAGCAGCCAAGTAGCCACGGCCACTGAAGCTTTCTTT; CDR3: CASSQVATATEAFF
V: TRBV28; size: few; D: .; J: TRBJ1-2; DNA: TGTGCCAGCAGCCCTCGAAGGGTCGCCAGTTCAAACTATGGCTACACCTTC; CDR3: CASSPRRVASSNYGYTF
V: TRBV6-2/TRBV6-3; size: .; D: .; J: TRBJ1-5; DNA: TGTGCCAGCAGTCGCCGGGGCGGGAGCAATCAGCCCCAGCATTTT; CDR3: CASSRRGGSNQPQHF
V: TRBV20-1; size: .; D: .; J: TRBJ2-1; DNA: TGCAGTGCTACACACACTGGGAGAGCCTACGAGCAGTTCTTC; CDR3: CSATHTGRAYEQFF
V: TRBV5-1; size: .; D: .; J: TRBJ1-1; DNA: TGCGCCAGCAGCTTGGCTCCAGGGCTTATGAACACTGAAGCTTTCTTT; CDR3: CASSLAPGLMNTEAFF
V: TRBV12-3/TRBV12-4; size: few; D: .; J: TRBJ2-7; DNA: TGTGCCAGCAGCCGAGGTACAGGGTCCCACGAGCAGTACTTC; CDR3: CASSRGTGSHEQYF
V: TRBV29-1; size: .; D: .; J: TRBJ2-7; DNA: TGCAGCGTTGAAGAAGTGGACTACTCCTACAATGAGCAGTACTTC; CDR3: CSVEEVDYSYNEQYF
V: TRBV7-9; size: .; D: TRBD1; J: TRBJ1-6; DNA: TGTGCCAGCAGCTTAAGGGACAGTAATTCACCCCTCCACTTT; CDR3: CASSLRDSNSPLHF
V: TRBV10-3; size: .; D: .; J: TRBJ2-5; DNA: TGTGCCATCAGTGAGTCGAAGCCCGACACCTCGCGAGAGACCCAGTACTTC; CDR3: CAISESKPDTSRETQYF
V: TRBV12-3/TRBV12-4; size: few; D: .; J: TRBJ1-5; DNA: TGTGCCAGCAGACCGACTATGGGGTCGCCCCAGCATTTT; CDR3: CASRPTMGSPQHF
V: TRBV4-1; size: few; D: .; J: TRBJ1-1; DNA: TGCGCCAGCAGCCAAGGGGGAATTCAGGGACGGAACACTGAAGCTTTCTTT; CDR3: CASSQGGIQGRNTEAFF
V: TRBV12-3/TRBV12-4; size: few; D: .; J: TRBJ1-2; DNA: TGTGCCAGCAGTTCAGACCGAGGAAGGGACTATGGCTACACCTTC; CDR3: CASSSDRGRDYGYTF
V: TRBV5-1; size: once; D: .; J: TRBJ1-1; DNA: TGCGCCAGCTCCTACGCAGGGTCCACGGCCACTGAAGCTTTCTTT; CDR3: CASSYAGSTATEAFF
V: TRBV29-1; size: .; D: .; J: TRBJ1-1; DNA: TGCAGCGTTGAAGATGGGTGGGAAGTGAACACTGAAGCTTTCTTT; CDR3: CSVEDGWEVNTEAFF
V: TRBV4-3; size: .; D: TRBD1; J: TRBJ1-2; DNA: TGCGCCAGCAGCCAGGCCTTCGGGACAGGGGTGTATGGCTACACCTTC; CDR3: CASSQAFGTGVYGYTF